The following is a T cell receptor (beta chain) sequence with its context. CDR1 is SGHRS, CDR2 YFSETQ, per germline. This CDR3 spans 14 amino acids. The germline V and J ends were trimmed by 0 bases and 2 bases, with 9 bases remaining between them. The table came from immunoSEQ multiplex PCR; TCRdb's copy has only in-frame clones and leaves some out. The sample gives hundreds of thousands of clones, about three quarters of which show up once; around 1.8% is in the top ten. The data were taken from a study of shared clonotypes between healthy human individuals. This TCR was sampled from a woman in her 30s in good health. The rearrangement links TRBV5-1 to TRBJ2-7; weak D call: TRBD1 (6 bases). Sequenced material: memory CD4+ T cells sorted from blood. The sample's subset: CD45RA-negative fraction. CDR3: CASSLGQAPYEQYF. CDR3 coding DNA: TGCGCCAGCAGCTTGGGACAGGCCCCCTACGAGCAGTACTTC.